The 13 T cell receptor beta chains below were found in one sample sequenced in a study of blood T cells in healthy people across ages. Primed by a sample-barcoded 5' primer and a J-beta primer mix, a second PCR proceeded for 7 to 11 cycles. TCRdb passed the 5' RACE reads through MiXCR, listing each CDR3 protein once. The sample holds 800,000 or so distinct CDR3 sequences, around 25% seen once. The same sample was also used in a study of T cells of mothers and their children.

Sample: blood. The source is a boy aged 5-17 years in good health.

This clonotype has more than one count but fewer than ten. The chain uses TRBV27 and TRBJ2-5, with D possibly TRBD1 on 6 matching bases. The assigned J gene may be wrong: the sequence end matches TRBJ2-7 better. The CDR3 spans 14 residues. Germline V gene data show CDR1 as MNHEY and CDR2 as SMNVEV (reference sequence). The CDR3 region is CASSPWTDAHEQYF. The CDR3 region has the DNA TGTGCCAGCAGTCCCTGGACAGACGCCCACGAGCAGTACTTC.

A few counts support this clonotype. J is TRBJ2-7 and V is TRBV11-2, with 9 bases that match TRBD2. The CDR3 runs 15 residues. CDR1 and CDR2 from the germline V gene are SGHAT and FQNNGV. With V trimmed by 4 bases and J by 4 bases, 8 bases remained unmatched. CDR3 amino acids: CASSSALTSGYEQYF. The CDR3 DNA reads as TGTGCCAGCAGCTCTGCCCTGACTAGCGGTTACGAGCAGTACTTC.

The chain links TRBV25-1 to TRBJ2-3; possible D gene TRBD2, 6 bases. The CDR3 covers 17 residues. From germline, CDR1 is MGHDK and CDR2 SYGVNS. V was clipped by 4 bases and J by 7 bases, with 24 bases between them. Here the CDR3 reads CASSGARLVLGIYTQYF. CDR3 bases: TGTGCCAGCAGTGGGGCCCGACTAGTTTTAGGGATTTATACGCAGTATTTT.

The rearrangement links TRBV27 to TRBJ2-7, with 9 bases that match TRBD1. This CDR3 region has 18 residues. The germline V gene has CDR1 MNHEY and CDR2 SMNVEV (reference sequence). After removal of 4 bases from V and 3 bases from J, the junction contained 16 bases not matched to a gene. This chain's CDR3 is CASSSWASRQGVNYEQYF. CDR3 DNA sequence: TGTGCCAGCAGTTCTTGGGCGTCAAGACAGGGGGTGAACTACGAGCAGTACTTC.

This clonotype was counted only a few times. The genes are TRBV6-1 and TRBJ2-7, with 11 bases aligning to TRBD2. V shed 5 bases and J 0 bases; nucleotides not matched to a gene: 12. The CDR3 has 18 amino acids. In germline, CDR1 is MNHNS, CDR2 SASEGT. The CDR3 DNA sequence: TGTGCCAGCAGTCCTATAGCGATAGCGGGGGGGATCTCCTACGAGCAGTACTTC. Translated: CASSPIAIAGGISYEQYF.

This clonotype was recorded a few times. The J gene is TRBJ2-3, the V gene TRBV12-3 or TRBV12-4, with TRBD1 matching over 8 bases. V lost 6 bases to trimming and J lost 0 bases; unmatched junction nucleotides: 5. The CDR3 sequence is 15 residues long. CDR3 sequence: CASRKQGASTDTQYF. DNA of the CDR3: TGTGCCAGCAGAAAGCAGGGGGCAAGCACAGATACGCAGTATTTT.

In DNA, the CDR3 is TGTGCCAGCAATGAGCTGGGAGGGGCGGAGACCCAGTACTTC. This gives the protein CASNELGGAETQYF. This rearrangement joins TRBV3-1 to TRBJ2-5, with 7 bases aligning to TRBD2. The CDR3 consists of 14 residues. After removal of 7 bases from V and 5 bases from J, the junction contained 10 bases not matched to a gene. Germline loops: CDR1 LGHDT, CDR2 YNNKEL (reference sequence).

The chain uses TRBV18 and TRBJ2-1; 11 nucleotides match TRBD1. V lost 2 bases, J lost 10 bases, and 10 bases stayed unmatched. The CDR3 consists of 16 residues. Germline V gene lookup returns CDR1 KGHSH and CDR2 LQKENI. CDR3 sequence reads: CASSPSGTGGPAEQFF. The CDR3 bases are TGTGCCAGCTCACCATCCGGGACAGGGGGTCCTGCGGAGCAGTTCTTC.

The J gene is TRBJ2-7, the V gene TRBV27, with D possibly TRBD2 on 6 matching bases. V was clipped by 5 bases and J by 0 bases, with 11 bases between them. CDR1 and CDR2 (germline): MNHEY, SMNVEV (reference sequence). This CDR3 has 14 amino acids. The CDR3 DNA sequence: TGTGCCAGCAGTCCTCGGGGACTCTCCTACGAGCAGTACTTC. Translation: CASSPRGLSYEQYF.

The chain joins TRBV4-1 to TRBJ1-6, with D perhaps TRBD1 (6 bases). V was pared by 2 bases and J by 9 bases, with 14 bases between. The CDR3 contains 15 residues. CDR1 and CDR2 (germline): MGHRA, YSYEKL. The CDR3 nucleotides are TGCGCCAGCAGCCAAACTCTCGGACAGCCTTCACCCCTCCACTTT. Translation: CASSQTLGQPSPLHF.

The V call is TRBV3-1, the J call TRBJ2-1, with 11 bases identical to TRBD1. In germline, CDR1 is LGHDT, CDR2 YNNKEL (reference sequence). This CDR3 spans 16 amino acids. V trimming: 1 base; J trimming: 6 bases; junction bases outside the gene matches: 5. Written as DNA, the CDR3 is TGTGCCAGCAGCCAAGTCCCCGGGACAGGGGGCAATGAGCAGTTCTTC. Residues: CASSQVPGTGGNEQFF.

The J gene is TRBJ2-7, the V gene TRBV29-1; D is possibly TRBD1 or TRBD2 (5 bases each). The CDR3 is 13 amino acids. V gave up 0 bases and J gave up 6 bases, with 12 bases separating them. CDR1 is SQVTM, CDR2 ANQGSEA, per germline. CDR3 sequence (DNA): TGCAGCGTTGAAGATTGGGGCCGGGGCGAGCAGTACTTC. The encoded protein is CSVEDWGRGEQYF.

The chain employs TRBV12-3 or TRBV12-4 and TRBJ2-5; D may be TRBD2 (5 bases). There are 14 residues in the CDR3. The germline V and J ends were trimmed by 5 bases and 3 bases, with 13 bases remaining between them. The CDR3, as DNA: TGTGCCAGCAGTCCTCCCGCGGGCAAAGAGACCCAGTACTTC. It yields the protein CASSPPAGKETQYF.